This TCR beta chain was captured by sequencing in a study of response to subunit inactivated influenza vaccine. Study-level results: It was suggested by the authors that few new T cells are recruited by each seasonal influenza vaccination.

MiXCR, run by TCRdb on the RT-PCR reads, gives a single entry per CDR3 protein. The sample yields hundreds of thousands of distinct CDR3 sequences, about 7.6% seen once. The sample holds a few counts of this clonotype. The antigen is not known. This clonotype was sampled from a man aged 50 to 75 who received an inactivated influenza vaccine. Sequencing used PBMCs from blood, obtained around 25 months after vaccination.

CDR3 region: CASSYGGSNTDTQYF. Here the CDR3 DNA reads TGTGCCAGCAGTTACGGGGGGTCAAACACAGATACGCAGTATTTT. The gene calls are TRBV6-5 and TRBJ2-3; D may be TRBD2 (6 bases). The length of the CDR3 is 15 residues. V lost 2 bases and J 2 bases, leaving 11 bases between the germline ends. From germline, CDR1 is MNHEY and CDR2 SVGAGI.